This T cell receptor beta chain emerged from a study of blood T cell repertoires in COVID-19. Study as a whole: Samples of COVID-19 (acute and convalescent) were obtained from the United States, Italy and Spain. Sources were T cells, B-cell-depleted T cells, or PBMCs; the material itself was cDNA or gDNA.

Trimming took off 4 bases at V and 6 bases at J, with 11 bases between the two ends. Per the germline V gene, CDR1 is SGHDT and CDR2 is YYEEEE. The CDR3 spans 12 residues. Original processing notes: Counts of nucleated cells, estimated from reference gene primer amplification, were obtained. Produced via immunoSEQ multiplex PCR; TCRdb's table is partial and in-frame only. That table is the source of V, J and clone size, and D and trimming were worked out from the DNA. The repertoire holds around 190,000 clones, approximately 87% seen once, with 20% in the top ten. The receptor comes from a man aged 65-85 years with active or convalescent COVID-19. The chain employs TRBV5-6 and TRBJ2-7, with TRBD2 as a possible D gene (7 bases). Sequencing was done on a sample of peripheral blood. The CDR3 bases are TGTGCCAGCAGCGAGGGGGGGGCCGAGCAGTACTTC. This codes for CASSEGGAEQYF. The full variable domain, completed using reference TRBV5-6 and TRBJ2-7, is DAGVTQSPTHLIKTRGQQVTLRCSPKSGHDTVSWYQQALGQGPQFIFQYYEEEERQRGNFPDRFSGHQFPNYSSELNVNALLLGDSALYLCASSEGGAEQYFGPGTRLTVT.